A single T cell receptor (beta chain) is shown here with its context. The target antigen is unknown. Sequencing used immunoSEQ multiplex PCR; TCRdb keeps in-frame clones, though not all of them. The repertoire holds roughly 60,000 clones, roughly 91% seen once, with around 2% in the top ten. The CDR3 runs to 14 residues. Unmatched junction bases numbered 3, after V lost 6 bases and J lost 3 bases. From germline, CDR1 is MRHNA and CDR2 SNTAGT. This entry is derived from a study of cytomegalovirus exposure and HLA in healthy donors. Study-wide results and caveats: Cytomegalovirus-associated status was assigned to approximately 160 TCR beta chains. One later analysis, an examination of the 100 to 150 validation repertoires, found that first-cohort TCR clusters tended to co-occur in them. For most TCR sequences rarity was the rule, although some public TCRs occurred in many donors. A few CMV-associated chains were confirmed in vitro to be specific for CMV antigens.

Specimen: PBMCs. This receptor was identified in a woman aged 25 to 39 in good health and CMV-seronegative. This sequence joins TRBV6-4 and TRBJ1-1, with 11 bases lining up with TRBD1. CDR3 protein: CASRRGQGDTEAFF. As DNA, the CDR3 is TGTGCCAGCAGGAGGGGACAGGGGGACACTGAAGCTTTCTTT.